This T cell receptor (beta chain) originates from a study of T cells in localized non-small cell lung cancer. Study conclusions and caveats: A denser population of T cells in blood accompanied longer overall survival. A median of 57 of the top 100 tumor clones appeared in adjacent lung, which was paired and uninvolved. Only one tumor region went through sequencing, so heterogeneity may still be there. Clonality of T cells reached its maximum in uninvolved adjacent lung, surpassing tumor.

This clone was counted a single time. Its antigen is undetermined. Germline V gene data show CDR1 as LNHDA and CDR2 as SQIVND (reference sequence). V shed 3 bases and J shed 1 base, with 6 bases lying between them. There are 13 residues in the CDR3. Sequencing used immunoSEQ multiplex PCR; TCRdb keeps in-frame clones, though not all of them. This repertoire shows under 65,000 clones, roughly 90% found once; its top ten account for around 20%. Sequencing used peripheral blood, obtained before any cancer treatment. The clonotype comes from a man aged 40 to 69 with stage I squamous cell lung carcinoma. This rearrangement joins TRBV19 to TRBJ1-1, with D uncertain. The CDR3 loop reads CASSIGRNTEAFF. For the CDR3, the DNA is TGTGCCAGTAGTATCGGCAGGAACACTGAAGCTTTCTTT.